Reported below is one TCR beta chain. What it binds is not known. It was with 60 Vbeta and 13 Jbeta primers that the PCR ran. Clones were sequenced by immunoSEQ multiplex PCR, and TCRdb holds only the in-frame ones, with some missing. The repertoire holds about 190,000 clones, less than 90% seen once, with 0.2% to 0.3% in the top ten. The sample comes from a study of cytomegalovirus exposure and HLA in healthy donors. Study-wide background: Among some 400 genotyped donors, around 80% fell in the Caucasian-associated ancestry cluster.

Germline assignment: CDR1 MDHEN and CDR2 SYDVKM. The CDR3 loop spans 17 amino acids. Trimming removed 3 bases at V and 6 bases at J, with 20 bases between. Overall study results and limits: Later on, a genetic analysis was performed. It linked a missense variant in DCLRE1C with V- and J-gene trimming of TCR beta. Among donors in an Asian-associated ancestry cluster, a later analysis reportedly found fewer N-insertions than the roughly 730-donor mean. Earlier findings revealed that most TCR beta V segments proved productive either about 90% or about 30% of the time.

The sequenced sample was PBMCs. This receptor was taken from a boy aged 5-17 years in good health and CMV-seronegative. The genes are TRBV28 and TRBJ2-2; tentative D call: TRBD1 (5 bases). The CDR3 region is CASSFIVVSGAAGELFF. The CDR3 region has the DNA TGTGCCAGCAGTTTTATAGTAGTGTCTGGGGCCGCCGGGGAGCTGTTTTTT.